In this sample, the clone carrying this TCR beta chain turned up a few times. The data stem from a study of blood T cell repertoires in COVID-19. Trimming shortened V by 4 bases and J by 6 bases, and 20 bases separated the two germline ends. The CDR3 is made up of 16 amino acids. Germline V gene data show CDR1 as MDHEN and CDR2 as SYDVKM. The repertoire was sequenced with immunoSEQ multiplex PCR; TCRdb's copy has only in-frame clones and lacks some. Of some 200,000 clones listed, 70% to 90% are singletons. The sequence derives from a man aged 60-69 years with active or convalescent COVID-19. Source material: peripheral blood. This chain joins TRBV28 and TRBJ2-3, with D perhaps TRBD2 (6 bases). The CDR3 sequence: CASSSRGFGIPDTQYF. CDR3 sequence (DNA): TGTGCCAGCAGTTCTCGGGGGTTTGGAATTCCGGATACGCAGTATTTT.